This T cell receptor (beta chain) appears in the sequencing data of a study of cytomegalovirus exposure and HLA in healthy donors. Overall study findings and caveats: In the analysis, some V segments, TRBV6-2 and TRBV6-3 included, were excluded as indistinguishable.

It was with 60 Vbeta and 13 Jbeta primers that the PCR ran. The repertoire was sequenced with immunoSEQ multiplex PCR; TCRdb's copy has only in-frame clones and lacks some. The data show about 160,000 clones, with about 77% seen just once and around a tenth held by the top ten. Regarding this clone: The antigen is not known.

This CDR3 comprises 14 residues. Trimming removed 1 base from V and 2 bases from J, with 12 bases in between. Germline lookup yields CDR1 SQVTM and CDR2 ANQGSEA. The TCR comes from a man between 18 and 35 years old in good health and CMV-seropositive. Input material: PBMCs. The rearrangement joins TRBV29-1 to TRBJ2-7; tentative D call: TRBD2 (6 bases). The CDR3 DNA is TGCAGCGTTGAAGCGGGAGCGGGCGCCTACGAGCAGTACTTC. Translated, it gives CSVEAGAGAYEQYF.